A single sample gave rise to the 12 T cell receptor beta chains below, sequenced in a study of blood T cell repertoires in COVID-19. Method: immunoSEQ multiplex PCR; TCRdb's copy keeps in-frame clones and lacks some. The sample lists roughly 280,000 clones, 88% occurring once. The sequencing sample was made of PBMCs or T cells enriched from blood (not recorded which). These receptors originate from a woman between 50 and 59 years old who had recovered from COVID-19.

CDR3 in amino acids: CASRAQRGDTQYF. Written as DNA, the CDR3 is TGCGCCAGCAGGGCCCAGCGGGGAGATACGCAGTATTTT. The rearrangement links TRBV4-3 to TRBJ2-3, with 7 nucleotides matching TRBD2. V trimming: 6 bases; J trimming: 5 bases; junction bases outside the gene matches: 5. The CDR3 spans 13 residues. Germline V gives CDR1 LGHNA, CDR2 YSLEER.

The chain employs TRBV20-1 and TRBJ1-1, with unresolved D. Trimming stripped 3 bases from V and 5 bases from J, with 16 bases between. The CDR3 has 14 amino acids. Germline V gives CDR1 DFQATT, CDR2 SNEGSKA (reference sequence). CDR3 sequence (DNA): TGCAGTGCTAGTAGTCGTTTAACAAGAACTGAAGCTTTCTTT. Translation: CSASSRLTRTEAFF.

The J gene is TRBJ1-5, the V gene TRBV28; D not certain. The CDR3 sequence is 15 residues long. Trimming took 1 base from V and 2 from J, leaving 9 bases between them. The germline CDR1 and CDR2 sequences are MDHEN and SYDVKM. The CDR3 DNA sequence: TGTGCCAGCAGTTTATCGCATACTGGCAATCAGCCCCAGCATTTT. Its translation is CASSLSHTGNQPQHF.

CDR3 nucleotides: TGTGCCAGCAGCTTAGTAACTTCTTCGCCCGGCTACGAGCAGTACTTC. This translates into CASSLVTSSPGYEQYF. The chain joins TRBV11-2 to TRBJ2-7; the D is unclear. V lost 1 base, J lost 3 bases, and 16 bases lay in between. CDR3 size: 16 residues. Germline assignment: CDR1 SGHAT and CDR2 FQNNGV. Based on the CDR3 plus reference TRBV11-2 and TRBJ2-7, the full variable domain is EAGVAQSPRYKIIEKRQSVAFWCNPISGHATLYWYQQILGQGPKLLIQFQNNGVVDDSQLPKDRFSAERLKGVDSTLKIQPAKLEDSAVYLCASSLVTSSPGYEQYFGPGTRLTVT.

V usage is TRBV4-2 and J usage is TRBJ1-2; no definite D call. The CDR3 is 13 amino acids. Germline assignment: CDR1 LGHNA and CDR2 YNFKEQ. V was clipped by 1 base and J by 3 bases, with 6 bases between them. The CDR3, as DNA: TGTGCCAGCAGCCAAGTCCCGGACTATGGCTACACCTTC. Its translation is CASSQVPDYGYTF.

The chain is built from TRBV2 and TRBJ1-4, with D possibly TRBD1 on 5 matching bases. Germline V gene lookup returns CDR1 SNHLY and CDR2 FYNNEI. The CDR3 is 16 residues long. V was trimmed by 6 bases and J by 3 bases, leaving 17 bases between them. This CDR3 is CASRYPRGDANEKLFF. CDR3 bases: TGTGCCAGCAGATACCCGCGGGGCGATGCTAATGAAAAACTGTTTTTT.

In nucleotides, the CDR3 is TGTGCCAGCTCACCAACACAGGCTAAGGACGAGCAGTACTTC. This gives the protein CASSPTQAKDEQYF. This chain connects TRBV18 to TRBJ2-7, with D tentatively TRBD1 (5 bases). The germline CDR1 and CDR2 sequences are KGHSH and LQKENI. V was cut by 2 bases and J by 5 bases, with 13 bases left in between. The CDR3 sequence is 14 residues long.

Note on this clone: Other DNA sequences of this sample code for an identical CDR3. V gene TRBV24-1 combines with J gene TRBJ1-2; D is unclear. The V end was cut by 3 bases, the J end by 4 bases, with 5 bases between. Germline CDR1 KGHDR, CDR2 SFDVKD. The CDR3 totals 12 residues. CDR3 bases: TGTGCCACCAGTGATCCGGGCTATGGCTACACCTTC. It yields the protein CATSDPGYGYTF.

The CDR3 is CAWRRGISETQYF. For the CDR3, the DNA is TGTGCCTGGAGGAGGGGGATCTCCGAGACCCAGTACTTC. The V gene is TRBV30, the J gene TRBJ2-5; a weak D match, TRBD1 (6 bases). This CDR3 contains 13 residues. Germline loops: CDR1 GTSNPN, CDR2 SVGIG (reference sequence). Trimming stripped 3 bases from V and 5 bases from J, with 13 bases between. Filled out from reference TRBV30 and TRBJ2-5, the complete variable domain reads SQTIHQWPATLVQPVGSPLSLECTVEGTSNPNLYWYRQAAGRGLQLLFYSVGIGQISSEVPQNLSASRPQDRQFILSSKKLLLSDSGFYLCAWRRGISETQYFGPGTRLLVL.

The chain recombines TRBV15 with TRBJ1-1, with 7 bases fitting TRBD1. Trimming cost V 3 bases and J 0 bases; bases outside gene matches: 7. The CDR3 has 16 amino acids. CDR1 and CDR2 (germline): LNHNV, YYDKDF (reference sequence). The CDR3 spells CATSRIMTGLNTEAFF. DNA for the CDR3: TGTGCCACCAGCAGGATAATGACAGGGTTGAACACTGAAGCTTTCTTT.

The chain uses TRBV7-9 and TRBJ2-1, with 8 bases lining up with TRBD2. Germline trimming cut 6 bases from V and 4 bases from J; bases unmatched to any gene: 2. The CDR3 is made up of 13 amino acids. Looked up from germline, CDR1 is SEHNR and CDR2 is FQNEAQ (reference sequence). CDR3 in amino acids: CASSSGIYNEQFF. CDR3 coding DNA: TGTGCCAGCAGTAGCGGGATTTACAATGAGCAGTTCTTC.

The rearrangement joins TRBV28 to TRBJ1-6, with TRBD1 matching over 10 bases. The CDR3 covers 15 residues. CDR1 and CDR2 from the germline V gene are MDHEN and SYDVKM. V was pared by 10 bases and J by 10 bases, with 13 bases of the junction left unmatched. The CDR3 loop reads CATLTRTGGKSPLHF. As DNA, the CDR3 is TGTGCCACCTTAACCCGGACAGGGGGTAAATCACCCCTCCACTTT.